Following are 5 T cell receptor beta chains from one sample sequenced in a study of T cells after posttransplantation cyclophosphamide. The repertoire was sequenced with immunoSEQ multiplex PCR; TCRdb's copy has only in-frame clones and lacks some. The table records about 19,000 clones, roughly 72% of them present only once. Busulfan-fludarabine conditioning, marrow transplant, and cyclophosphamide on days +3 and +4 were administered. Here the sequenced sample was PBMCs, taken after an allogeneic stem cell transplant with post-transplant cyclophosphamide. All receptors derive from a male patient younger than 45 who received an allogeneic stem cell transplant from a related donor, was CMV-positive, and had acute GVHD only. Some of the T cells might come from the graft donor.

This sequence joins TRBV5-1 and TRBJ2-3, with 8 bases matching TRBD2. After removal of 3 bases from V and 6 bases from J, the junction contained 12 bases not matched to a gene. Germline assignment: CDR1 SGHRS and CDR2 YFSETQ. This CDR3 has 16 residues. CDR3 loop: CASSSQAGASTDTQYF. The CDR3 region has the DNA TGCGCCAGCAGCTCCCAAGCGGGGGCCTCAACCGATACGCAGTATTTT.

The genes are TRBV4-3 and TRBJ1-5, with a possible D match to TRBD1 (5 bases). Trimming shortened V by 0 bases and J by 6 bases, and 15 bases separated the two germline ends. CDR3 length: 16 residues. Germline V lookup: CDR1 LGHNA, CDR2 YSLEER. The CDR3 bases are TGCGCCAGCAGCCAAGATTTTAGGCAGGGTAGTCAGCCCCAGCATTTT. Its translation is CASSQDFRQGSQPQHF.

This clone came up a few times. The rearrangement links TRBV5-4 to TRBJ2-7; 14 bases are shared with TRBD2. Germline lookup yields CDR1 SGHNT and CDR2 YYREEE (reference sequence). The ends lost 4 bases at V and 0 bases at J; junction bases unmatched: 3. The length of the CDR3 is 16 residues. Here the CDR3 DNA reads TGTGCCAGCAGCCCCGGGACTAGCGGGGGCTCCTACGAGCAGTACTTC. This sequence encodes CASSPGTSGGSYEQYF.

This chain uses TRBV7-2 with TRBJ2-1; 9 positions agree with TRBD1. The CDR3 has 14 amino acids. Per germline, CDR1 SGHTA and CDR2 FQGNSA. V dropped 4 bases and J dropped 8; count of bases not matched to a gene: 6. CDR3 residues: CASSSQQGAYEQFF. Here the CDR3 DNA reads TGTGCCAGCAGCTCCCAACAGGGGGCGTATGAGCAGTTCTTC.

The chain links TRBV7-2 to TRBJ2-2, with D hard to call. The CDR3 sequence is 12 residues long. Trimming removed 6 bases from V and 4 bases from J, with 6 bases in between. From germline, CDR1 is SGHTA and CDR2 FQGNSA. This chain's CDR3 is CASSRLTGELFF. The CDR3 DNA sequence: TGTGCCAGCAGTCGACTCACCGGGGAGCTGTTTTTT.